This T cell receptor (beta chain) originates from a study of shared clonotypes between healthy human individuals. Turning to the study itself: Donors had three CD4 naive, three CD4 memory, two CD8 naive and one CD8 memory plate apiece. The study's findings and limits: Among non-shared clonotypes, generation probabilities were lower than among those shared by all four donors.

V gave up 8 bases and J gave up 0 bases, with 15 bases separating them. This CDR3 comprises 15 residues. Germline V gives CDR1 MNHEY, CDR2 SVGAGI. HIV-negative, healthy adults without recent acute infections or vaccinations were the donors. A note on this clone: Antigen: not known.

The authors distributed each subset's genomic DNA evenly over several immunoSEQ plates. TCRdb keeps only in-frame clones here, not all; method: immunoSEQ multiplex PCR. The top ten clones hold under 0.65% of a sample with some 1,100,000 clones, around 82% of them seen once. The sample comprised memory CD4+ T cells from PBMCs. The subset denotes: CD45RA-negative fraction. V usage is TRBV6-5 and J usage is TRBJ2-3; D is undetermined. This TCR derives from a man aged 18 to 30 in good health. Some clones in this sample may be carry-over from other donors' samples. CDR3 sequence: CASSNAPGSTDTQYF. The CDR3 nucleotides read TGTGCCAGCTCCAACGCTCCCGGCAGCACAGATACGCAGTATTTT.